This entry is about one TCR beta chain. Its antigen is undetermined. The CDR3 runs 17 residues. Losses at the gene ends were 4 bases for V and 5 bases for J; bases not matched to a gene: 6. Germline CDR1 LGHDT, CDR2 YNNKEL (reference sequence). The data originate from a study of T cell responses to AZD1222 COVID-19 vaccine. Study findings and constraints: Seropositive status at baseline applied to only five to seven AZD1222 recipients.

Using immunoSEQ multiplex PCR, the repertoire was profiled, and TCRdb retains in-frame clones only, with some absent. The profile shows about 110,000 clones, about 90% of them singletons. The chain links TRBV3-1 (or the pseudogene TRBV3-2) to TRBJ2-2, with 14 bases matching TRBD2. The receptor was derived from an adult in good health. The sample in question was peripheral blood, obtained on day 0 of AZD1222 vaccination. In DNA form, the CDR3 reads TGTGCCAGCAGCCCGGGACTAGCGGGAGTCGGGACCGGGGAGCTGTTTTTT. Translation gives CASSPGLAGVGTGELFF.